This T cell receptor beta chain was sequenced for a study of graft-versus-host responses after intestinal transplantation. Study in general: Every recipient had anti-thymocyte globulin induction and about three years of tacrolimus plus steroids.

Measured with immunoSEQ multiplex PCR; TCRdb has only the in-frame clones, and not every one. The data show some 40,000 clones, more than 85% seen once. The CDR3 contains 15 residues. Per germline, CDR1 SGDLS and CDR2 YYNGEE. The V end was cut by 4 bases, the J end by 0 bases, with 14 bases between. The chain couples TRBV9 to TRBJ2-7, with no clear D. Sequences were derived from PBMCs, sampled roughly 110 weeks after intestinal transplantation. The receptor was derived from a human patient who received an intestinal transplant, so some T cells may come from the graft donor. Here the CDR3 reads CASSPVAGLSYEQYF. Written as DNA, the CDR3 is TGTGCCAGCAGCCCCGTTGCCGGGCTCTCCTACGAGCAGTACTTC.